Reported below is one T cell receptor (beta chain). The identical CDR3 is also encoded by other nucleotide sequences in the sample. This entry comes from a study of cytomegalovirus exposure and HLA in healthy donors. Some clones are missing from TCRdb's copy, which holds only in-frame ones; the method was immunoSEQ multiplex PCR. This sample has roughly 260,000 clones, with about 86% found just once. The source material was PBMCs. The receptor was isolated from a man younger than 35 in good health and CMV-seronegative.

In DNA form, the CDR3 reads TGTGCCAGTAGTGCGGGACAGGGGTACGAGCAGTACTTC. Translation gives CASSAGQGYEQYF. V usage is TRBV19 and J usage is TRBJ2-7, with TRBD1 matching over 10 bases. From germline, CDR1 is LNHDA and CDR2 SQIVND (reference sequence). The CDR3 has 13 amino acids. J was trimmed by 4 bases and V by 5 bases; bases with no gene match: 2.